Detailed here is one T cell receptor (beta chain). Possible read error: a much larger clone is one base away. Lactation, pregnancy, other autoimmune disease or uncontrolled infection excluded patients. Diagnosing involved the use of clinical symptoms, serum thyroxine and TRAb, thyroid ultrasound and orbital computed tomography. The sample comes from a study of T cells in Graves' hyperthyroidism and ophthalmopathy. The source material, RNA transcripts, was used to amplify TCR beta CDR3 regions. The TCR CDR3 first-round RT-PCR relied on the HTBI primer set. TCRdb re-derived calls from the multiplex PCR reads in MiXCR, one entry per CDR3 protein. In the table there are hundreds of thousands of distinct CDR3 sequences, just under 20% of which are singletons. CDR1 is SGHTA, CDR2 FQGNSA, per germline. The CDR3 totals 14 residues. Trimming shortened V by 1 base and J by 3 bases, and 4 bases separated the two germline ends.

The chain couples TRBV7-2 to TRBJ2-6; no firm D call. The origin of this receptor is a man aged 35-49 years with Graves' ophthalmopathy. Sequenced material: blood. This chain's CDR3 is CASSLGFGANVLTF. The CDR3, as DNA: TGTGCCAGCAGCTTAGGGTTTGGGGCCAACGTCCTGACTTTC.